Presented here are 15 T cell receptor beta chains from one specimen sequenced in a study of identical twins. Each CDR3 protein gets one entry after TCRdb re-called the 5' RACE reads with MiXCR. In the table there are approximately 590,000 distinct CDR3 sequences, 9.6% of which are singletons. The data also belong to a second study, concerning yellow fever vaccine responses in identical twins.

Sequences were obtained from PBMCs. The receptors originated from a woman under 30 in good health.

The sample holds a few counts of this clonotype. The chain uses TRBV6-6 and TRBJ1-2; 7 bases line up with TRBD1. Unmatched junction bases numbered 4, after V lost 5 bases and J lost 4 bases. Germline V lookup: CDR1 MNHNY, CDR2 SVGAGI (reference sequence). The CDR3 spans 13 residues. For the CDR3, the DNA is TGTGCCAGCAGTGAGTGGGACAGCTATGGCTACACCTTC. Its protein product is CASSEWDSYGYTF.

Only a few counts were recorded for this clonotype. The chain is built from TRBV25-1 and TRBJ2-7; TRBD1 matches 12 bases. Germline V gives CDR1 MGHDK, CDR2 SYGVNS. V shed 4 bases and J 7 bases; nucleotides not matched to a gene: 8. This CDR3 region has 15 residues. The CDR3 loop reads CASSGAGTGGEEQYF. CDR3 bases: TGTGCCAGCAGTGGTGCCGGGACAGGGGGCGAGGAGCAGTACTTC.

This clonotype was detected only a few times. The V gene is TRBV5-1, the J gene TRBJ2-5, with a tentative D call TRBD1 (7 bases). Trimming shortened V by 1 base and J by 5 bases, and 12 bases separated the two germline ends. The length of the CDR3 is 14 residues. The germline CDR1 and CDR2 sequences are SGHRS and YFSETQ. CDR3 DNA sequence: TGCGCCAGCAGCTTGCCAGGGGGACTGGAGACCCAGTACTTC. The encoded protein is CASSLPGGLETQYF.

This chain joins TRBV9 and TRBJ2-5; possibly TRBD2 for D (5 bases). Germline loops: CDR1 SGDLS, CDR2 YYNGEE. The length of the CDR3 is 12 residues. V was pared by 7 bases and J by 9 bases, with 16 bases between. CDR3 sequence (DNA): TGTGCCAGCGGACCAGGCAACGGGGCCCAGTACTTC. Encoded protein: CASGPGNGAQYF.

This clonotype was counted ten times or more. The genes are TRBV7-2 and TRBJ1-1; tentatively, D is TRBD1 (5 bases). The CDR3 sequence is 15 residues long. Germline assignment: CDR1 SGHTA and CDR2 FQGNSA. Trimming pared 5 bases from V and 5 bases from J, leaving 18 bases between. The CDR3 DNA is TGTGCCAGCAGCCCACCTCGCGGGGCGGGAACTGAAGCTTTCTTT. It is translated as CASSPPRGAGTEAFF.

This clonotype was counted ten times or more. The J gene is TRBJ2-1, the V gene TRBV7-6; 8 bases are shared with TRBD2. The CDR3 has 17 residues. Germline V gene sequence: CDR1 SGHVS, CDR2 FNYEAQ. V lost 6 bases and J lost 4; bases outside the gene matches: 14. The CDR3 reads CASSSRGETSAYNEQFF. CDR3 DNA: TGTGCCAGCAGTTCTCGGGGAGAGACTAGCGCATACAATGAGCAGTTCTTC.

This clonotype appeared a few times. This chain uses TRBV9 with TRBJ2-5, with D unclear. The CDR3 length is 14 residues. Trimming removed 0 bases at V and 1 base at J, with 7 bases between. Germline CDR1 SGDLS, CDR2 YYNGEE. The DNA for the CDR3 is TGTGCCAGCAGCGTAGGGGGAACCCAAGAGACCCAGTACTTC. This encodes CASSVGGTQETQYF.

On this clonotype: Relative to the germline gene, one junction end is altered; a read error may explain this. This CDR3 reads CASSVRDSHEQYF. CDR3 in DNA: TGCGCCAGCAGTGTGCGGGACTCCCACGAGCAGTACTTC. The chain has TRBV10-2 and TRBJ2-7; D is perhaps TRBD2 (6 bases). Germline V lookup: CDR1 WSHSY, CDR2 SAAADI. The CDR3 contains 13 residues.

This clonotype was seen many times. The J gene is TRBJ2-5, the V gene TRBV7-9, with 7 bases lining up with TRBD2. Per the germline V gene, CDR1 is SEHNR and CDR2 is FQNEAQ (reference sequence). Losses at the gene ends were 4 bases for V and 0 bases for J; bases not matched to a gene: 8. This CDR3 comprises 16 residues. The CDR3 here is CASSSPSGRYQETQYF. DNA of the CDR3: TGTGCCAGCAGCTCCCCTAGCGGAAGGTACCAAGAGACCCAGTACTTC.

The chain links TRBV11-2 to TRBJ2-1, with 11 bases aligning to TRBD2. The V gene's germline CDR1 is SGHAT and CDR2 FQNNGV. This CDR3 is built from 19 residues. V dropped 0 bases and J dropped 9; count of bases not matched to a gene: 16. The CDR3, as DNA: TGTGCCAGCAGCTTAGATTCACTAGCGGGAGTGGGGGTCTACGGTGAGCAGTTCTTC. The encoded protein is CASSLDSLAGVGVYGEQFF.

V and J are TRBV29-1 and TRBJ2-7; 8 bases agree with TRBD1. The ends lost 7 bases at V and 4 bases at J; junction bases unmatched: 6. The germline V gene has CDR1 SQVTM and CDR2 ANQGSEA. There are 12 residues in the CDR3. CDR3 nucleotide sequence: TGCAGCGCAGCAAGACAGGGGTACGAGCAGTACTTC. Amino acids: CSAARQGYEQYF.

This clonotype was counted ten times or more. The V call is TRBV5-6, the J call TRBJ2-1; D remains ambiguous. Deletions cut 4 bases from V and 8 bases from J, with 13 bases between. Per the germline V gene, CDR1 is SGHDT and CDR2 is YYEEEE. This CDR3 has 13 amino acids. The chain's CDR3 is CASSPGSGYEQFF. CDR3 sequence (DNA): TGTGCCAGCAGCCCCGGATCGGGCTATGAGCAGTTCTTC.

This clonotype was seen repeatedly, ten times or more. This sequence joins TRBV12-3 or TRBV12-4 and TRBJ2-1; TRBD2 aligns across 7 bases. V was pared by 7 bases and J by 6 bases, with 12 bases of the junction left unmatched. The CDR3 loop spans 15 amino acids. CDR3 loop: CASTSGGRNGNEQFF. In DNA, the CDR3 is TGTGCCAGCACCTCCGGCGGGAGAAACGGCAATGAGCAGTTCTTC.

About this clonotype itself: The junction departs from the called germline gene at one end, perhaps through a read error. The rearrangement joins TRBV28 to TRBJ2-5; D is tentatively TRBD1 or TRBD2 (5 bases each). The germline gives CDR1 MDHEN, CDR2 SYDVKM. There are 16 residues in the CDR3. The CDR3 loop reads CASSKLRDQDQGTQYF. The CDR3 DNA reads as TGTGCCAGCAGCAAGCTCCGGGACCAGGATCAAGGGACCCAGTACTTC.

This clonotype was found a few times. The rearrangement uses TRBV15 and TRBJ2-5, with 8 bases fitting TRBD1. The trim removed 6 bases at V and 2 bases at J, leaving 5 bases unmatched. Germline-derived CDR1 and CDR2 are LNHNV and YYDKDF (reference sequence). The CDR3 spans 14 residues. The CDR3 spells CATRARQGQETQYF. The CDR3 nucleotides are TGTGCCACCAGAGCTCGACAGGGGCAAGAGACCCAGTACTTC.